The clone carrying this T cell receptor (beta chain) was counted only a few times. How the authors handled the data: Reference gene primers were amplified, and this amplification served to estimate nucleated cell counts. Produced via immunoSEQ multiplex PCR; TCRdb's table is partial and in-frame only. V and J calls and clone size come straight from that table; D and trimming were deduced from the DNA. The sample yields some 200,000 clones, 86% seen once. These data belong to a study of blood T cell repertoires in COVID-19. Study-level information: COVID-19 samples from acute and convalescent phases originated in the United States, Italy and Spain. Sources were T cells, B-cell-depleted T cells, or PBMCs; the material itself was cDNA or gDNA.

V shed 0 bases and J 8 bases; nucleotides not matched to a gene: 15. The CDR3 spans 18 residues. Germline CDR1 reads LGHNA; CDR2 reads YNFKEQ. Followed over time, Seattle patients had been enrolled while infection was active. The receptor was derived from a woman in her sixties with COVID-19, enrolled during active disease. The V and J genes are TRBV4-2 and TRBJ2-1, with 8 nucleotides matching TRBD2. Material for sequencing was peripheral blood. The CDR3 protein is CASSQEGSGGPIYYEQFF. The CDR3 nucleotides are TGTGCCAGCAGCCAAGAGGGGTCGGGAGGGCCAATCTATTATGAGCAGTTCTTC.